Below are 9 T cell receptor beta chains sequenced from a single sample in a study of blood T cell repertoires in COVID-19. Clones were read by immunoSEQ multiplex PCR, and TCRdb kept only the in-frame ones, dropping some. The sample consists of 100,000 to 110,000 clones, roughly 87% of them appearing once. Input material: peripheral blood. The receptor source for this set is a man between 25 and 39 years old in a cohort sampled during active COVID-19.

This chain uses TRBV27 with TRBJ1-5; TRBD1 aligns across 10 bases. V gave up 5 bases and J gave up 9 bases; unmatched junction bases: 13. The CDR3 contains 16 residues. The germline CDR1 and CDR2 sequences are MNHEY and SMNVEV (reference sequence). This CDR3 is CASSIQGTGVFGPQHF. The CDR3 bases are TGTGCCAGCAGTATACAAGGGACAGGGGTTTTCGGGCCCCAGCATTTT.

This chain connects TRBV7-2 to TRBJ2-5, with D unclear. Germline values: CDR1 SGHTA, CDR2 FQGNSA. CDR3 length: 12 residues. With 5 bases removed from V and 0 bases from J, the gap between germline ends came to 4 bases. The CDR3 coding sequence is TGTGCCAGCAGCCCCTACCAAGAGACCCAGTACTTC. It is translated as CASSPYQETQYF.

This clone was seen just once. V usage is TRBV7-2 and J usage is TRBJ2-3, with TRBD2 matching over 10 bases. The CDR3 sequence is 15 residues long. With V trimmed by 5 bases and J by 4 bases, 6 bases remained unmatched. Germline V gene data show CDR1 as SGHTA and CDR2 as FQGNSA. CDR3: CASSQRGGQSDTQYF. The CDR3 nucleotides read TGTGCCAGCAGCCAGCGGGGGGGCCAATCAGATACGCAGTATTTT.

The V gene is TRBV25-1, the J gene TRBJ1-1; D is possibly TRBD1 (5 bases). V lost 3 bases to trimming and J lost 0 bases, with 8 bases between them. The CDR3 is made up of 14 amino acids. CDR1 is MGHDK and CDR2 is SYGVNS in the germline V gene. CDR3 loop: CASSDGQMNTEAFF. The CDR3 nucleotides read TGTGCCAGCAGTGATGGACAAATGAACACTGAAGCTTTCTTT.

The chain combines TRBV7-9 with TRBJ1-2; TRBD1 matches at 7 bases. V was clipped by 4 bases and J by 6 bases; unmatched bases: 8. The CDR3 has 14 amino acids. The V gene's germline CDR1 is SEHNR and CDR2 FQNEAQ (reference sequence). CDR3 in amino acids: CASSSMGQRDGYTF. The CDR3 DNA follows: TGTGCCAGCAGCTCGATGGGACAGCGTGATGGCTACACCTTC.

The V gene is TRBV3-1 (or the pseudogene TRBV3-2), the J gene TRBJ1-2; TRBD1 aligns across 9 bases. The CDR3 contains 13 residues. V trimming: 4 bases; J trimming: 8 bases; junction bases outside the gene matches: 5. The germline V gene has CDR1 LGHDT and CDR2 YNNKEL (reference sequence). The CDR3 here is CASSLQGAEGYTF. The CDR3 DNA reads as TGTGCCAGCAGCCTACAGGGGGCGGAGGGCTACACCTTC.

This chain connects TRBV3-1 (or the pseudogene TRBV3-2) to TRBJ1-4; D gene uncertain. The V end lost 4 bases, the J end lost 8 bases, and 11 bases lay between the germline ends. The CDR3 sequence is 13 residues long. Looked up from germline, CDR1 is LGHDT and CDR2 is YNNKEL (reference sequence). The CDR3 DNA reads TGTGCCAGCAGCCCCTGGAACGGGGAAAAACTGTTTTTT. It specifies CASSPWNGEKLFF.

The J gene is TRBJ1-2, the V gene TRBV27, with D perhaps TRBD1 (5 bases). Germline V gene data show CDR1 as MNHEY and CDR2 as SMNVEV (reference sequence). V lost 4 bases, J lost 2 bases, and 17 bases lay in between. There are 16 residues in the CDR3. CDR3 nucleotide sequence: TGTGCCAGCAGTTATTCAAACTCGGGGGGAAACTATGGCTACACCTTC. It specifies CASSYSNSGGNYGYTF.

The V and J genes are TRBV11-2 and TRBJ2-3; 12 bases line up with TRBD2. Trimming removed 10 bases from V and 7 bases from J; junction bases left unmatched: 18. The V gene's germline CDR1 is SGHAT and CDR2 FQNNGV. The length of the CDR3 is 17 residues. The CDR3 spells CATHPPYLAGGRNTQYF. Written as DNA, the CDR3 is TGTGCCACCCACCCCCCCTATCTAGCGGGGGGGCGTAATACGCAGTATTTT. Full variable domain (outside the CDR3, taken from reference TRBV11-2 and TRBJ2-3): EAGVAQSPRYKIIEKRQSVAFWCNPISGHATLYWYQQILGQGPKLLIQFQNNGVVDDSQLPKDRFSAERLKGVDSTLKIQPAKLEDSAVYLCATHPPYLAGGRNTQYFGPGTRLTVL.